A selection of T cell receptor beta chains follows, all from one sample in a study of blood T cells in healthy people across ages. TCRdb recomputed calls from the 5' RACE reads with MiXCR, one row per CDR3 protein. The sample has approximately 1,700,000 distinct CDR3 sequences; around 40% are singletons. The specimen was blood. The source is a human donor in good health. Both conserved end residues are part of each CDR3. A D gene is named only where the DNA matches it firmly. Expanded clones are given a class, and other clones once, few, many or no size at all.

15	NA	few	TRBV7-2	TRBJ2-1	CASSLRMGGSAEQFF	TGTGCCAGCAGCTTAAGGATGGGGGGATCGGCTGAGCAGTTCTTC
14	NA	many	TRBV12-3/TRBV12-4	TRBJ1-6	CASSLGQPNSPLHF	TGTGCCAGCAGTTTAGGACAGCCTAATTCACCCCTCCACTTT
17	TRBD2	NA	TRBV20-1	TRBJ2-7	CSARDPLAGSSTYEQYF	TGCAGTGCTAGAGACCCCCTAGCGGGGTCTTCGACCTACGAGCAGTACTTC
13	TRBD1	NA	TRBV7-2	TRBJ1-2	CASSERTGDGYTF	TGTGCCAGCAGTGAAAGGACAGGGGATGGCTACACCTTC
14	NA	few	TRBV5-1	TRBJ2-3	CASSLDGKGDPQYF	TGCGCCAGCAGCTTGGATGGAAAAGGGGACCCGCAGTATTTT
14	NA	NA	TRBV27	TRBJ1-1	CASTPGLGNTEAFF	TGTGCCAGCACCCCTGGACTGGGGAACACTGAAGCTTTCTTT
17	TRBD2	few	TRBV13	TRBJ2-5	CASSSPGSGGSQETQYF	TGTGCCAGCAGCTCCCCCGGGAGCGGGGGTTCCCAAGAGACCCAGTACTTC
14	NA	few	TRBV29-1	TRBJ1-1	CSVEPALKTTEAFF	TGCAGCGTCGAGCCGGCTCTTAAAACCACTGAAGCTTTCTTT
18	NA	NA	TRBV6-1	TRBJ1-5	CASSEIKDLERSNQPQHF	TGTGCCAGCAGTGAAATAAAAGACTTAGAACGAAGCAATCAGCCCCAGCATTTT
14	TRBD1	NA	TRBV20-1	TRBJ1-2	CSAITGQGIYGYTF	TGCAGTGCTATTACGGGACAGGGGATCTATGGCTACACCTTC
14	TRBD1	few	TRBV5-1	TRBJ2-5	CASSFGQGPETQYF	TGCGCCAGCAGCTTTGGACAGGGGCCAGAGACCCAGTACTTC
17	TRBD1	NA	TRBV20-1	TRBJ1-1	CSARDPGQGARYTEAFF	TGCAGTGCTAGAGATCCGGGACAGGGGGCTCGGTACACTGAAGCTTTCTTT
16	NA	NA	TRBV2	TRBJ2-7	CASSELLLGGGYEQYF	TGTGCCAGCAGTGAATTGCTCCTTGGGGGCGGATACGAGCAGTACTTC
15	NA	NA	TRBV7-2	TRBJ2-7	CASSLFRDTSYEQYF	TGTGCCAGCAGCTTATTCCGGGACACTTCCTACGAGCAGTACTTC
14	TRBD1	NA	TRBV12-3/TRBV12-4	TRBJ2-3	CASSPGTGEDTQYF	TGTGCCAGCAGCCCCGGGACAGGGGAGGATACGCAGTATTTT
15	NA	NA	TRBV5-5	TRBJ1-2	CASSLSAELLYGYTF	TGTGCCAGCAGCTTGTCGGCAGAGCTTTTATATGGCTACACCTTC
14	NA	few	TRBV5-6	TRBJ2-7	CASSLEARTYEQYF	TGTGCCAGCAGCTTGGAGGCAAGAACCTACGAGCAGTACTTC
16	TRBD2	NA	TRBV7-2	TRBJ2-3	CASSLGPRGGTDTQYF	TGTGCCAGCAGCTTAGGTCCCCGGGGGGGCACAGATACGCAGTATTTT
13	TRBD1	few	TRBV12-3/TRBV12-4	TRBJ2-1	CASRTLTGGKQFF	TGTGCCAGCAGGACTTTAACAGGGGGTAAGCAGTTCTTC
12	NA	NA	TRBV11-2	TRBJ1-1	CASSYSGRGPFF	TGTGCCAGCAGCTACTCCGGCCGAGGACCTTTCTTT
14	TRBD1	NA	TRBV19	TRBJ1-1	CASSWDRGGAEAFF	TGTGCCAGTAGTTGGGACAGGGGTGGGGCTGAAGCTTTCTTT
13	TRBD1	NA	TRBV20-1	TRBJ1-5	CSAGTGAGQPQHF	TGCAGTGCTGGGACAGGGGCTGGTCAGCCCCAGCATTTT